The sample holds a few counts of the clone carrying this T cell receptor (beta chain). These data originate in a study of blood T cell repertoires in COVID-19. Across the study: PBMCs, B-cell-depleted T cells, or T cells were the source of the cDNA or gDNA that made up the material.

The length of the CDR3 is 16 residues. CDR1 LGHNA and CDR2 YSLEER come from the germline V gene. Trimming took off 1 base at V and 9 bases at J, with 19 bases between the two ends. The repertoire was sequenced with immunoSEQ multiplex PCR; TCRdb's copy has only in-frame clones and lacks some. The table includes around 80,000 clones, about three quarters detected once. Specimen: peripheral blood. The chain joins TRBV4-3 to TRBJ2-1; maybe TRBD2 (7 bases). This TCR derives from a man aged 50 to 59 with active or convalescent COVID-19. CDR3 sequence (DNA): TGCGCCAGCAGCCAAGGCTTTGGGGGGGGCCCCCCTGAGCAGTTCTTC. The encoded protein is CASSQGFGGGPPEQFF.